The rows below give T cell receptor beta chains drawn from one sample of a study of a mutant IDH1 vaccine in newly diagnosed glioma. Which antigens these TCRs recognize remains unknown. Method: immunoSEQ multiplex PCR; TCRdb's copy keeps in-frame clones and lacks some. The sample carries around 57,000 clones, about 88% recorded once. Sequencing was performed on PBMCs, taken from a glioma patient whose treatment included an IDH1 peptide vaccine. These receptors were obtained from a man aged 35-49 years with glioma. CDR3s include the opening cysteine and the closing phenylalanine or tryptophan. Each record gives: J gene, V gene, D gene, clone size, CDR3 DNA, CDR3 protein. A D gene is named only where the DNA matches it firmly. Some rows mark clone size as missing; the rest say once, few, many or name a class of expanded clone.

>TRBJ2-3|TRBV5-1|TRBD2|-
TGCGCCAGCAGCTTGGGGATTAGCGGGGGCCTCACAGATACGCAGTATTTT
CASSLGISGGLTDTQYF
>TRBJ1-6|TRBV10-3|-|-
TGTGCCATCTCGAGCGACGGATTTAATTCACCCCTCCACTTT
CAISSDGFNSPLHF
>TRBJ1-1|TRBV2|TRBD1|-
TGTGCCAGTAGACAGGGGCAGAACACTGAAGCTTTCTTT
CASRQGQNTEAFF
>TRBJ2-1|TRBV4-3|TRBD2|-
TGCGCCAGCAGCCAAGATGGTGGGACTAGCGCTGAGCAGTTCTTC
CASSQDGGTSAEQFF
>TRBJ1-2|TRBV5-5|-|-
TGTGCCAGCAGCTTGTCCAGGGCCAACTATGGCTACACCTTC
CASSLSRANYGYTF
>TRBJ2-1|TRBV29-1|-|-
TGCAGCGTTGAAGGGGCTGGGAATGAGCAGTTCTTC
CSVEGAGNEQFF
>TRBJ1-2|TRBV28|-|-
TGTGCCAGCAGTGGGCCAGCAGATGGCTACACCTTC
CASSGPADGYTF
>TRBJ2-1|TRBV5-8|TRBD1|-
TGTGCCAGCACCCACTTGCCGGGACAGAGAGACAATGAGCAGTTCTTC
CASTHLPGQRDNEQFF
>TRBJ2-1|TRBV7-8|-|-
TGTGCCAGCAGCCACTCCTACAATGAGCAGTTCTTC
CASSHSYNEQFF
>TRBJ1-2|TRBV5-6|-|-
TGTGCCAGCAGCTTCCCAGGGACGGGCTACACCTTC
CASSFPGTGYTF
>TRBJ2-7|TRBV6-1|-|-
TGTGCCAGCACGAGGGAAAGCCGATACGAGCAGTACTTC
CASTRESRYEQYF
>TRBJ1-2|TRBV29-1|-|-
TGCAGCGCCAATTTGGGCGGTCAAAACTATGGCTACACCTTC
CSANLGGQNYGYTF
>TRBJ1-1|TRBV6-5|-|once
TGTGCCAGCAGTCAAAAAGGGACGGCGAACACTGAAGCTTTCTTT
CASSQKGTANTEAFF
>TRBJ2-7|TRBV7-3|TRBD2|-
TGTGCCAGCAGCTTAATGGGGGGACTAGCGGGAGGGAACGAGCAGTACTTC
CASSLMGGLAGGNEQYF
>TRBJ2-3|TRBV29-1|-|-
TGCAGCGTTGAAACCAGGATCACAGATACGCAGTATTTT
CSVETRITDTQYF
>TRBJ2-3|TRBV28|-|-
TGTGCCAGCAGTCGGACACTCGACCCAACAGATACGCAGTATTTT
CASSRTLDPTDTQYF
>TRBJ2-1|TRBV7-2|-|once
TGTGCCAGCAGCGTCATCCGGGCCGCAAATGAGCAGTTCTTC
CASSVIRAANEQFF
>TRBJ2-5|TRBV25-1|-|few
TGTGCCAGCAGTTCCCCCTCTAGAGCCCGAGAGACCCAGTACTTC
CASSSPSRARETQYF
>TRBJ1-2|TRBV29-1|TRBD1|-
TGCAGCGTTTATGGAGACTTTTCAGGGGGTACTCCTATGGGCTACACCTTC
CSVYGDFSGGTPMGYTF
>TRBJ1-5|TRBV28|TRBD1|-
TGTGCCAGCAGTTTATTCACCGGACAGGGGAATCAGCCCCAGCATTTT
CASSLFTGQGNQPQHF
>TRBJ1-1|TRBV11-2|-|-
TGTGCCAGCAGCTTAGTCCTGAACACTGAAGCTTTCTTT
CASSLVLNTEAFF
>TRBJ1-2|TRBV28|-|once
TGTGCCAGCAGAACTAGGCAGCTATCTAACTATGGCTACACCTTC
CASRTRQLSNYGYTF
>TRBJ2-7|TRBV12-1|-|-
TGTGCCAGCAGCCGGGATCCGACAGGATACTACGAGCAGTACTTC
CASSRDPTGYYEQYF
>TRBJ1-5|TRBV19|TRBD1|few
TGTGCCAGTAGTATCGGGGACAGGGGCAATCAGCCCCAGCATTTT
CASSIGDRGNQPQHF
>TRBJ1-2|TRBV7-9|-|-
TGTGCCAGCAGCTTAGGACAAAACCCTAACTATGGCTACACCTTC
CASSLGQNPNYGYTF
>TRBJ1-2|TRBV6-6|TRBD1|-
TGTGCCAGCAGACTTACCGGGACAGACGGCTACACCTTC
CASRLTGTDGYTF